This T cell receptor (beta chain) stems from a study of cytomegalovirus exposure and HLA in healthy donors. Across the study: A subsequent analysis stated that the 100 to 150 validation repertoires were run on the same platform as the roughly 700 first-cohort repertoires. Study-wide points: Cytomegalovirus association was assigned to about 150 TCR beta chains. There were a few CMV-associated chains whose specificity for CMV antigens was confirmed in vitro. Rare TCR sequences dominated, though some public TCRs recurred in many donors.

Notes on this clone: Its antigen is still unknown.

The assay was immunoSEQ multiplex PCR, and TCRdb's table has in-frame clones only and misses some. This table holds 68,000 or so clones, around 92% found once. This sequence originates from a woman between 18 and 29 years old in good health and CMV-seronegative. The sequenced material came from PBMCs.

The CDR3 region is CSVDYSGRTSEQFF. The CDR3 DNA reads TGCAGCGTAGATTATAGCGGGAGGACATCCGAGCAGTTCTTC. The V and J genes are TRBV29-1 and TRBJ2-1, with 10 bases aligning to TRBD2. V lost 6 bases to trimming and J lost 10 bases; unmatched junction nucleotides: 12. This CDR3 contains 14 residues. The germline CDR1 and CDR2 sequences are SQVTM and ANQGSEA.